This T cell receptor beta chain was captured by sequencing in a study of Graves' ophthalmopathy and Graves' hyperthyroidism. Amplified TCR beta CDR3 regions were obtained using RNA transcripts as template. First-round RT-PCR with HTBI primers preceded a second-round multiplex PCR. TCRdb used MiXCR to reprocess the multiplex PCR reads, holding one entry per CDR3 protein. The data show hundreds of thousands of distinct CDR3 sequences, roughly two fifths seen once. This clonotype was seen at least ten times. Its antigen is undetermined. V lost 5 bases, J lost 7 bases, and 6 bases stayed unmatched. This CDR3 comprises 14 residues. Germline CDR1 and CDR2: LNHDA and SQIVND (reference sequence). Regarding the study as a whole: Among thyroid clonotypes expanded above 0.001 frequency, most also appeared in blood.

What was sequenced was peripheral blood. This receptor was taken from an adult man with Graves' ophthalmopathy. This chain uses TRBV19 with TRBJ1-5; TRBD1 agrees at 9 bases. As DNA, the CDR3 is TGTGCCAGTAGTGTTACAGGGGGCGGCCAGCCCCAGCATTTT. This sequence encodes CASSVTGGGQPQHF.